Reported below is one TCR beta chain. There is no known antigen for this receptor. Base qualities were left out, and no much larger clone turns up one base away. Taken from cysteine to phenylalanine, the CDR3 has 15 residues. Only CDR3 DNA remains: 45 bases, in frame from the first base. Based on the germline V gene, the CDR1 and CDR2 sequences are MNHEY and SVGAGI. V ends up 4 bases short and J 5 bases short, with an unmatched junction base count of 9. The sample's time point label, in plain terms: pre-sensitization, week 0. The intended sense of this specimen's treatment or condition label: therapeutic diphenylcyclopropenone sensitization with weekly scalp DPC. At each patch-test visit, blood was drawn before the patch test was applied. Patients were eligible if aged 18 to 70, diagnosed with alopecia and judged suitable for DPC therapy, and pregnant patients were excluded. Total RNA was isolated from unfractionated whole blood collected in Tempus Blood RNA tubes.

The data originate from a study of human T cells and chemical hapten exposure (dated by TCRdb to 2020 to 2022). Some background on the complete study: For sensitization, 2% DPC in acetone was applied to a roughly 2 cm by roughly 2 cm area of upper inner arm skin. For TCR sequencing, blood came from approximately 29 alopecia patients at anywhere from one to four time points (pre-sensitization, 2, 6 and 24 weeks). Patch testing was performed on the upper back with Finn chambers containing 0.01% DPC, and the patch tests were scored after 6 days according to International Contact Dermatitis Research Group standards. The libraries were sequenced as a pool, and the TCR yield per sample differed mostly because of small variations in library volumes within the pool. The study tracked peripheral blood TCR repertoire changes in vivo during primary and secondary sensitization to the hapten diphenylcyclopropenone (DPC) in alopecia patients. Weekly therapeutic DPC doses were additionally applied to the scalp of patients throughout the roughly 22-week study period. Blood samples were taken from patients before sensitization (week 0) and at 2, 6 and about 24 weeks after DPC sensitization. Alopecia areata with under or over 50% scalp involvement, alopecia totalis and alopecia universalis were represented in the patient cohort, which was mostly female. The full study reports these points: After repeated subsampling, changes were observed in the strength of the expansion versus patch-test correlation and in the threshold at which the correlation became significant. Expanded TCRs formed significantly more large CDR3 similarity clusters than pre-sensitization or healthy control sets, consistent with antigen-driven responses. Alopecia, a presumed autoimmune disease, was present in all patients, so the immune response of the patients might differ from that of healthy individuals. The number of PT1 expanded TCRs positively correlated with patch test score, significant at thresholds 8, 16 and 32 but not 4. The number of TCRs above 1 in 1000 frequency did not change with DPC sensitization; there was no evidence of global repertoire structure alterations.

Library generation was performed with RACE. Sequencing relied on a NextSeq 500. During library preparation, unique molecular identifiers were attached to individual cDNA molecules so that TCRs could be counted in a quantitative, reproducible way. Each blood RNA sample was used to sequence both TCR alpha and TCR beta chains. In the paper's pipeline: A median of about 89,000 TCRs per sample was observed, with a range of about 20,000 to 750,000. The Decombinator software suite was used to annotate the V, J and CDR3 of the TCR reads. For the PS versus PT1 abundance plots, all samples were subsampled to the same number of TCRs (28,000). Expanded TCRs were defined as absent before sensitization and observed at least eight times at the 2-week time point. TCRdb ran its own pipeline on the public reads, namely fastp trimming at Q25 and MiXCR clone calling, and kept in-frame beta chains. Each entry is one CDR3 protein sequence, shown with its most common DNA and genes. The V and J calls follow TCRdb's processing rather than the paper's. This sample lists around 350,000 distinct CDR3 sequences; 5.5% were detected once. In total, the top ten clones hold about 8.2% of the sample.

Material: whole blood, obtained in connection with sensitization to the hapten diphenylcyclopropenone (DPC). The chain links TRBV6-5 with TRBJ1-2, with 8 central nucleotides matching TRBD1. This clonotype was sampled from a woman between 18 and 30 years old with alopecia areata. Some clones in this sample may be carry-over from other donors' samples. The DNA sequence follows: TGTGCCAGCAGTTCCGGGACAGGCCTATTGTATGGCTACACCTTC. Its translation reads: CASSSGTGLLYGYTF.